This TCR beta chain was obtained from a study of blood T cells in healthy people across ages. Combining a sample-barcoded 5' primer with a J-beta primer mix, a second PCR ran for roughly 6 to 12 cycles. TCRdb independently ran MiXCR on the 5' RACE reads; one entry per CDR3 protein. The sample has roughly 800,000 distinct CDR3 sequences; under 40% are singletons. Whole-study results and caveats: In long-lived donors, naive CD4+ cell counts and diversity exceeded those of aged donors. In older individuals, TCR beta diversity per million T cells was lower, falling roughly linearly with age.

V gave up 4 bases and J gave up 9 bases; unmatched junction bases: 8. This CDR3 region has 13 residues. Per germline, CDR1 LGHDT and CDR2 YNNKEL (reference sequence). Peripheral blood, about 10 milliliters per donor, was collected. Isolation per sample recovered at least 7 million PBMCs. In this sample, this clonotype turned up many times. Antigen: not known. The sequence derives from a man between 18 and 35 years old in good health. The chain carries TRBV3-1 and TRBJ1-1; 7 bases align to TRBD1. The sample comprised blood. CDR3 nucleotide sequence: TGTGCCAGCAGCCGCCGACAGGGAAGGAAAGCTTTCTTT. This gives the protein CASSRRQGRKAFF.